Listed here are 13 T cell receptor beta chains from one sample, sequenced in a study of T-cell memory formation after mild COVID-19. Each CDR3 protein is one row after TCRdb ran MiXCR on the 5' RACE reads. The data contain 300,000 to 350,000 distinct CDR3 sequences, 10% to 15% of them singletons. What was sequenced was PBMCs or a T cell subset sorted from them (not recorded which). Receptor source: a man aged 18 to 29 who had mild COVID-19 (a few samples of this study predate the infection). Cell type and time point are not known.

The V gene is TRBV5-6, the J gene TRBJ2-5; 10 bases are a match to TRBD1. Germline loops: CDR1 SGHDT, CDR2 YYEEEE. Losses at the gene ends were 2 bases for V and 1 base for J; bases not matched to a gene: 5. This CDR3 has 16 amino acids. The CDR3 is CASSFPTGGIQETQYF. The CDR3 DNA is TGTGCCAGCAGCTTCCCGACAGGGGGCATCCAAGAGACCCAGTACTTC. Complete variable domain (other parts from reference TRBV5-6 and TRBJ2-5): DAGVTQSPTHLIKTRGQQVTLRCSPKSGHDTVSWYQQALGQGPQFIFQYYEEEERQRGNFPDRFSGHQFPNYSSELNVNALLLGDSALYLCASSFPTGGIQETQYFGPGTRLLVL.

This rearrangement joins TRBV15 to TRBJ1-5; D is ambiguous. There are 12 residues in the CDR3. Germline loops: CDR1 LNHNV, CDR2 YYDKDF (reference sequence). V lost 0 bases, J lost 9 bases, and 6 bases lay in between. The DNA for the CDR3 is TGTGCCACCAGCAGAGATCTTCCGCCCCAGCATTTT. It encodes CATSRDLPPQHF.

The J gene is TRBJ1-1, the V gene TRBV12-3 or TRBV12-4, with D uncertain. The CDR3 covers 14 residues. The V gene lost 1 base and the J gene lost 2 bases, with 8 bases spanning the gap. The CDR3 DNA reads TGTGCCAGCAGTTTAGGAGATTCAAACACTGAAGCTTTCTTT. Translated: CASSLGDSNTEAFF.

This clonotype was detected a few times. The chain employs TRBV4-1 and TRBJ1-1; D not resolved. V lost 1 base and J 1 base, leaving 7 bases between the germline ends. Germline lookup yields CDR1 MGHRA and CDR2 YSYEKL. The CDR3 runs to 14 residues. As DNA, the CDR3 is TGCGCCAGCAGCCAAGTTCGAGGGAACACTGAAGCTTTCTTT. It codes for CASSQVRGNTEAFF.

In DNA form, the CDR3 reads TGTGCCAGCAGCCAAGAAGTCCGTGCGGGGTGGGTCACTGAAGCTTTCTTT. Translating gives CASSQEVRAGWVTEAFF. This sequence joins TRBV3-1 and TRBJ1-1; D remains unclear. The CDR3 runs 17 residues. Trimming removed 0 bases from V and 4 bases from J, with 18 bases in between. Germline CDR1 and CDR2: LGHDT and YNNKEL (reference sequence).

The chain carries TRBV6-6 and TRBJ2-7, with 9 bases identical to TRBD1. In germline, CDR1 is MNHNY, CDR2 SVGAGI (reference sequence). The CDR3 contains 14 residues. V lost 5 bases and J lost 7; bases outside the gene matches: 9. The CDR3 is CASSDGTGREEQYV. The CDR3 coding sequence is TGTGCCAGCAGTGACGGGACAGGGAGGGAAGAGCAGTACGTC.

This clonotype was counted only a few times. The chain is built from TRBV12-3 or TRBV12-4 and TRBJ2-7; no firm D call. The CDR3 loop spans 13 amino acids. V dropped 5 bases and J dropped 1 base, with 9 bases sitting between them. Here the CDR3 DNA reads TGTGCCAGCAGTCCTAGTCGGTCCTACGAGCAGTACTTC. This gives the protein CASSPSRSYEQYF.

This chain connects TRBV7-9 to TRBJ1-2; possible D gene TRBD1, 5 bases. Germline CDR1 SEHNR, CDR2 FQNEAQ (reference sequence). The CDR3 runs to 13 residues. The germline V and J ends were trimmed by 4 bases and 8 bases, with 14 bases remaining between them. The CDR3 is CASSYEGLRGYTF. DNA for the CDR3: TGTGCCAGCAGCTATGAGGGACTTCGCGGCTACACCTTC.

The chain employs TRBV7-9 and TRBJ1-2, with 8 bases matching TRBD1. The germline gives CDR1 SEHNR, CDR2 FQNEAQ (reference sequence). After removal of 2 bases from V and 4 bases from J, the junction contained 15 bases not matched to a gene. The length of the CDR3 is 18 residues. The CDR3 loop reads CASSLSERQGRRGYGYTF. CDR3 sequence (DNA): TGTGCCAGCAGCTTATCCGAGAGACAGGGGAGACGGGGCTATGGCTACACCTTC.

The chain uses TRBV12-3 or TRBV12-4 and TRBJ1-5; 8 nucleotides line up with TRBD1. The CDR3 extends over 20 amino acids. V lost 6 bases and J lost 0; bases outside the gene matches: 19. The CDR3, as DNA: TGTGCCAGCAGGGGACCTCCCATGCGACAGGGGTATAGTAGCAATCAGCCCCAGCATTTT. This codes for CASRGPPMRQGYSSNQPQHF.

The V and J genes are TRBV29-1 and TRBJ2-3; D remains unclear. The CDR3 spans 11 residues. V lost 6 bases and J lost 6, with 10 bases in between. Per the germline V gene, CDR1 is SQVTM and CDR2 is ANQGSEA. In DNA, the CDR3 is TGCAGCGTGCTGACCCTCGATACGCAGTATTTT. As protein: CSVLTLDTQYF.

The rearrangement uses TRBV12-3 or TRBV12-4 and TRBJ2-5; TRBD1 matches 7 bases. This CDR3 is 13 amino acids long. V was pared by 7 bases and J by 1 base, with 3 bases of the junction left unmatched. The CDR3 nucleotides are TGTGCCAGCAAGCGACAGGGCCAAGAGACCCAGTACTTC. Translating gives CASKRQGQETQYF.

This clonotype was counted between two and nine times. The chain carries TRBV18 and TRBJ1-1; D may be TRBD1 (5 bases). CDR3 length equals 13 residues. V gave up 3 bases and J gave up 11 bases, with 16 bases separating them. The V gene's germline CDR1 is KGHSH and CDR2 LQKENI. CDR3 DNA sequence: TGTGCCAGCTCACCCTCTGCCCCGGGGCGGGCTTTCTTT. This translates into CASSPSAPGRAFF.